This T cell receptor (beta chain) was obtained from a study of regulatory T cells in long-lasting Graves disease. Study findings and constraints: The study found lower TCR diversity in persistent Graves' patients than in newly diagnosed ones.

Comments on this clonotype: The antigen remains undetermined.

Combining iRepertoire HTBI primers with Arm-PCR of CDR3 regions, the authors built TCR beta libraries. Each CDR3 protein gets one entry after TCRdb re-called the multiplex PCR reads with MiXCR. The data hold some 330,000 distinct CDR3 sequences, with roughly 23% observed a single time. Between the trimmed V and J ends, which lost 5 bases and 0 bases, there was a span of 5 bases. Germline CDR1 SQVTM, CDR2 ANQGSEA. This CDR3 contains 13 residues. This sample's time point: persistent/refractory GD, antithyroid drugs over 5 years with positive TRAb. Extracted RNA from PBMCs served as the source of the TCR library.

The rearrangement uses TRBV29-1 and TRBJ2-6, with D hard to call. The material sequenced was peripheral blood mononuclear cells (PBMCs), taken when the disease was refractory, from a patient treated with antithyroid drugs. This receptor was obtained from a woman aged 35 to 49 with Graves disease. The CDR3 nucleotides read TGCAGCGTTTTCAGCTCTGGGGCCAACGTCCTGACTTTC. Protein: CSVFSSGANVLTF.